A selection of T cell receptor beta chains follows, all from one sample in a study of CD8 T cells in Susac syndrome. One entry per CDR3 protein results from TCRdb running MiXCR on the immunoSEQ multiplex PCR reads. The sample lists about 47,000 distinct CDR3 sequences, approximately 92% occurring once. The sequenced sample was CD8+ T cells from PBMCs. Receptors were obtained from a human donor in good health. CDR3s include the opening cysteine and the closing phenylalanine or tryptophan. D genes are given only for firm matches. Expanded clones get a size class; other rows say once, few or many, or leave the size out.

>-|TRBV2|TRBJ2-1|TRBD2
TGTGCCAGCAGTGAGTTGCTAGCGGGAGCAATCTCCTACAATGAGCAGTTCTTC
CASSELLAGAISYNEQFF
>few|TRBV6-1|TRBJ1-1|TRBD1
TGTGCTACAGGGGGCTGGGGCACTGAAGCTTTCTTT
CATGGWGTEAFF
>-|TRBV14|TRBJ1-1|-
TGTGCCAGCAGCCAAGGACGAAGTGATACTGAAGCTTTCTTT
CASSQGRSDTEAFF
>-|TRBV3-1|TRBJ2-7|TRBD1
TGTGCCAGCAGCCTCACCGTCCGGACAGGGGTGAGCGAGCAGTACTTC
CASSLTVRTGVSEQYF
>-|TRBV4-1|TRBJ2-7|TRBD2
TGCGCCAGCAGCCAATTGATAGCGGGAGCCTCCTACGAGCAGTACTTC
CASSQLIAGASYEQYF
>-|TRBV30|TRBJ2-3|-
TGTGCCTGGAGCGCGGGTAATCGGGGCGGATTCACAGATACGCAGTATTTT
CAWSAGNRGGFTDTQYF
>-|TRBV20-1|TRBJ2-7|-
TGCAGTGCTAGAGATGCCCAGCCCGAGCAGTACTTC
CSARDAQPEQYF
>-|TRBV30|TRBJ1-1|-
TGTGCCTGGAGACTCCACGGGAACACTGAAGCTTTCTTT
CAWRLHGNTEAFF
>once|TRBV6-5|TRBJ1-2|-
TGTGCCAGCAGTTATTCCCGATCGTACCAAGAAAAAAGGGGTGGCTACACCTTC
CASSYSRSYQEKRGGYTF
>-|TRBV7-2|TRBJ2-1|TRBD2
TGTGCCAGCAGCTTAGAGTGGCTAGCGGGAGCCGATGAGCAGTTCTTC
CASSLEWLAGADEQFF
>-|TRBV2|TRBJ2-4|TRBD2
TGTGCCAGCAGTGAAACGGGAGGAGAACGAAACATTCAGTACTTC
CASSETGGERNIQYF
>-|TRBV12-3/TRBV12-4|TRBJ2-7|-
TGTGCCAGCGGGGGCGAGGGGGATCCCTACGAGCAGTACTTC
CASGGEGDPYEQYF
>-|TRBV12-3/TRBV12-4|TRBJ2-6|TRBD1
TGTGCCAGCTCTTTCTCGGCCGGGACAGGTAGCTCTGGGGCCAACGTCCTGACTTTC
CASSFSAGTGSSGANVLTF
>-|TRBV7-9|TRBJ1-1|-
TGTGCCAGCAGCTTAGCAGGGGACACTGAAGCTTTCTTT
CASSLAGDTEAFF
>few|TRBV7-9|TRBJ2-6|-
TGTGCCAGCAGCTTGGGGGCACCCTCTGGGGCCAACGTCCTGACTTTC
CASSLGAPSGANVLTF
>-|TRBV13|TRBJ2-3|-
TGTGCCAGCAGCCTTAAGTCCCGCACAGATACGCAGTATTTT
CASSLKSRTDTQYF
>once|TRBV11-2|TRBJ2-7|TRBD1
TGTGCCAGCAGCCAGGACAGGGCCGAGCAGTACTTC
CASSQDRAEQYF
>once|TRBV6-4|TRBJ1-1|TRBD1
TGTGCCAGCGGGACAGACATGAACACTGAAGCTTTCTTT
CASGTDMNTEAFF
>-|TRBV6-5|TRBJ2-3|TRBD2
TGTGCCAGCAGTTACGGCGGGAGCCCTGGGGATACGCAGTATTTT
CASSYGGSPGDTQYF
>-|TRBV7-9|TRBJ1-1|-
TGTGCCAGCAGCCCTAGCACAGGGTCATACACTGAAGCTTTCTTT
CASSPSTGSYTEAFF
>once|TRBV2|TRBJ2-2|TRBD1
TGTGCCAGCCGAGGACAGGGGGCCACCGGGGAGCTGTTTTTT
CASRGQGATGELFF
>-|TRBV2|TRBJ2-7|-
TGTGCCAGTGGGGACAAGCGGGATTACGAGCAGTACTTC
CASGDKRDYEQYF
>once|TRBV7-9|TRBJ2-1|-
TGTGCCAGCAGCTTAGGTCCCCCGGGGCCCTACAATGAGCAGTTCTTC
CASSLGPPGPYNEQFF
>-|TRBV27|TRBJ2-1|TRBD2
TGTGCCAGCAACCTGAGACTAGCGGGGGACTACAATGAGCAGTTCTTC
CASNLRLAGDYNEQFF
>-|TRBV6-6|TRBJ1-5|-
TGTGCCAGCAGCTTGGAACAGGGTAATCAGCCCCAGCATTTT
CASSLEQGNQPQHF
>-|TRBV14|TRBJ1-1|-
TGTGCCAGCAGCCAAGGCTCCGTTTGGGGGCGAAACACTGAAGCTTTCTTT
CASSQGSVWGRNTEAFF
>-|TRBV11-2|TRBJ2-6|TRBD1
TGTGCCAGCAGCTTAGTAGGGACAGGGGTTTCGTCTGGGGCCAACGTCCTGACTTTC
CASSLVGTGVSSGANVLTF
>-|TRBV4-3|TRBJ2-7|-
TGCGCCAGCAGCCAAGGCTATCGCGGGATTCCCTACGAGCAGTACTTC
CASSQGYRGIPYEQYF
>-|TRBV7-9|TRBJ1-2|-
TGTGCCAGCAGCTTAGATGGGACGGGCTATGGCTACACCTTC
CASSLDGTGYGYTF
>-|TRBV29-1|TRBJ2-3|-
TGCAGCGTTGTCAGAGATACGCAGTATTTT
CSVVRDTQYF
>-|TRBV6-1|TRBJ2-1|TRBD2
TGTGCCAGCACCTGGACTAGCGATAATGAGCAGTTCTTC
CASTWTSDNEQFF
>-|TRBV5-1|TRBJ2-1|-
TGCGCCAGCAGCTGGGACTACAATGAGCAGTTCTTC
CASSWDYNEQFF
>-|TRBV28|TRBJ2-3|-
TGTGCCAGCAGTTTGAGGACGGGCACAGATACGCAGTATTTT
CASSLRTGTDTQYF
>-|TRBV6-1|TRBJ2-7|-
TGTGCCAGCAGTGACAGGGGAGGGCCCTACGAGCAGTACTTC
CASSDRGGPYEQYF
>-|TRBV7-9|TRBJ2-7|-
TGTGCCAGCAGCTTCCCAGATTACGAGCAGTACTTC
CASSFPDYEQYF
>-|TRBV4-1|TRBJ2-1|TRBD2
TGCGCCAGCAGCCACCTACTAGCGGGATTGGGCAATGAGCAGTTCTTC
CASSHLLAGLGNEQFF
>-|TRBV12-3/TRBV12-4|TRBJ2-1|-
TGTGCCAGCAGCGAGCGGAGATACAATGAGCAGTTCTTC
CASSERRYNEQFF
>-|TRBV20-1|TRBJ2-1|TRBD2
TGCAGTGCTAGCGGGACTAGCGAGACCAATGAGCAGTTCTTC
CSASGTSETNEQFF
>-|TRBV3-1|TRBJ1-1|-
TGTGCCAGCAGCCAAGAGATCGAGCCCTTTGAAGCTTTCTTT
CASSQEIEPFEAFF
>-|TRBV19|TRBJ2-7|-
TGTGCCAGTAGTGACCAGGGGAGAGGGATTCCGAGCCCCTCCTACGAGCAGTACTTC
CASSDQGRGIPSPSYEQYF
>-|TRBV28|TRBJ1-1|-
TGTGCCAGCAGTTTACCGTATACAAACACTGAAGCTTTCTTT
CASSLPYTNTEAFF
>-|TRBV7-9|TRBJ2-1|-
TGTGCCAGCAGCTTAGACTGGGTCAATGAGCAGTTCTTC
CASSLDWVNEQFF
>once|TRBV7-8|TRBJ2-3|TRBD2
TGTGCCAGCAGCTTAGACGGGAGGGCCGATACGCAGTATTTT
CASSLDGRADTQYF
>-|TRBV7-9|TRBJ2-1|-
TGTGCCAGCTCAACCCCAGAAACGAGATACAATGAGCAGTTCTTC
CASSTPETRYNEQFF
>-|TRBV27|TRBJ1-5|TRBD1
TGTGCCAGCAGTTTATTGGGACAGGGGGTTAATCAGCCCCAGCATTTT
CASSLLGQGVNQPQHF
>-|TRBV12-3/TRBV12-4|TRBJ1-3|-
TGTGCCAGCAGTATTATCCTGCGGGACTCTGGAAACACCATATATTTT
CASSIILRDSGNTIYF
>-|TRBV27|TRBJ1-5|TRBD1
TGTGCCAGCAGTTTGGCAGGGGGCGGTCAGCCCCAGCATTTT
CASSLAGGGQPQHF
>-|TRBV7-9|TRBJ2-1|-
TGTGCCAGCAGCTCACCGGGAATAAGTACGGGTGAGCAGTTCTTC
CASSSPGISTGEQFF
>-|TRBV28|TRBJ2-3|-
TGTGCCAGCAGTTTCCCCCAGGGGCCAGCTAGCACAGATACGCAGTATTTT
CASSFPQGPASTDTQYF
>-|TRBV5-1|TRBJ2-5|-
TGCGCCAGCAGCTCACGAGGCGGGGCGAGTGAGACCCAGTACTTC
CASSSRGGASETQYF
>-|TRBV6-2/TRBV6-3|TRBJ1-2|-
TGTGCCAGCAGTTACTCGGCAGGGGCTAACTATGGCTACACCTTC
CASSYSAGANYGYTF
>-|TRBV4-1|TRBJ2-5|TRBD2
TGCGCCAGTGTCCCGGTAGCGGGCGGGGAGACCCAGTACTTC
CASVPVAGGETQYF
>-|TRBV7-8|TRBJ1-1|-
TGTGCCAGCAGCCTAGGACCACCTGAAGCTTTCTTT
CASSLGPPEAFF
>-|TRBV5-6|TRBJ2-2|-
TGTGCCAGCAGCCCGACAGGCGCTCTGAACACCGGGGAGCTGTTTTTT
CASSPTGALNTGELFF
>-|TRBV4-1|TRBJ2-1|TRBD2
TGCGCCAGCAGCCAAGATCCTAGCGGGAGGGCCTACAATGAGCAGTTCTTC
CASSQDPSGRAYNEQFF